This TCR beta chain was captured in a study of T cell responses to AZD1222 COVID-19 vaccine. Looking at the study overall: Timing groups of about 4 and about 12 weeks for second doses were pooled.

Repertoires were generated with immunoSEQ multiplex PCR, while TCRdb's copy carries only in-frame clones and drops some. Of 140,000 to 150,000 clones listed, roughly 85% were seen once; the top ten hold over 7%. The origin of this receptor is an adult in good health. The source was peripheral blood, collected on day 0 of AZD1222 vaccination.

This CDR3 reads CASSLLAEGGELFF. In DNA form, the CDR3 reads TGTGCCAGCAGTTTGCTCGCAGAGGGCGGGGAGCTGTTTTTT. The J gene is TRBJ2-2, the V gene TRBV28; D possibly corresponds to TRBD2 (5 bases). V lost 3 bases, J lost 7 bases, and 12 bases lay in between. The CDR3 covers 14 residues. CDR1 MDHEN and CDR2 SYDVKM come from the germline V gene.